The present entry profiles one T cell receptor beta chain with its context. Antigen unknown. CDR1 and CDR2 (germline): SGHVS, FQNEAQ. The CDR3 spans 13 residues. Trimming left V 5 bases short and J 9 bases short, with 14 bases between. Across several immunoSEQ plates, the genomic DNA of each subset was split evenly. Sequenced by immunoSEQ multiplex PCR; TCRdb stores in-frame clones only, minus some. The sample has more than 1,200,000 clones, about 98.5% seen once. This sample was included in a study of shared clonotypes between healthy human individuals. About the study: Those who served as donors were two women and three men between the ages of 18 and 49.

General study points: The generation probabilities recorded for non-shared clonotypes fell below those of clonotypes shared by all four donors.

The clonotype was recovered from a man between 25 and 39 years old in good health. The specimen was naive CD4+ T cells sorted from blood. The subset: CD45RA+ positively selected. The gene calls are TRBV7-8 and TRBJ2-1; a weak D match, TRBD2 (6 bases). CDR3: CASSGGKAVEQFF. CDR3 sequence (DNA): TGTGCCAGCAGCGGCGGGAAGGCGGTTGAGCAGTTCTTC.